The 5 T cell receptor beta chains reported below all come from one sample, sequenced in a study of blood T cell repertoires in COVID-19. TCRdb keeps only in-frame clones here, not all; method: immunoSEQ multiplex PCR. The repertoire holds 150,000 to 200,000 clones, with 83% as singletons. The material sequenced was peripheral blood. The receptors were gathered from a human donor in a cohort sampled during active COVID-19.

The CDR3 spells CASSFTPNYEQYF. The CDR3 DNA is TGTGCCAGCAGTTTCACACCAAACTACGAGCAGTACTTC. The genes are TRBV27 and TRBJ2-7; no reliable D call. The CDR3 consists of 13 residues. Germline V gene lookup returns CDR1 MNHEY and CDR2 SMNVEV (reference sequence). Trimming left V 3 bases short and J 3 bases short, with 9 bases between.

Comment on this clone: Within the sample, other DNA sequences also encode this same CDR3. The V call is TRBV7-9, the J call TRBJ2-7; TRBD2 matches 10 bases. J lost 4 bases, V lost 3 bases, and 6 bases had no gene match. Germline lookup yields CDR1 SEHNR and CDR2 FQNEAQ (reference sequence). There are 15 residues in the CDR3. The CDR3 sequence is CASSLGLAGVYEQYF. The CDR3 region has the DNA TGTGCCAGCAGCTTGGGTCTAGCGGGAGTTTACGAGCAGTACTTC. Combining the CDR3 with reference TRBV7-9 and TRBJ2-7 gives the whole variable domain DTGVSQNPRHKITKRGQNVTFRCDPISEHNRLYWYRQTLGQGPEFLTYFQNEAQLEKSRLLSDRFSAERPKGSFSTLEIQRTEQGDSAMYLCASSLGLAGVYEQYFGPGTRLTVT.

This clone was seen a single time. The rearrangement joins TRBV7-2 to TRBJ1-6; a weak D match, TRBD1 (6 bases). The CDR3 loop spans 13 amino acids. Germline V gene data show CDR1 as SGHTA and CDR2 as FQGNSA. Deletions cut 6 bases from V and 7 bases from J, with 10 bases between. The CDR3 loop is CASSSGVNSPLHF. The CDR3 DNA follows: TGTGCCAGCAGTTCAGGGGTGAATTCACCCCTCCACTTT. Full variable domain (remainder filled in from reference TRBV7-2 and TRBJ1-6): GAGVSQSPSNKVTEKGKDVELRCDPISGHTALYWYRQSLGQGLEFLIYFQGNSAPDKSGLPSDRFSAERTGGSVSTLTIQRTQQEDSAVYLCASSSGVNSPLHFGNGTRLTVT.

The chain links TRBV4-2 to TRBJ1-2, with 9 bases lining up with TRBD1. Per germline, CDR1 LGHNA and CDR2 YNFKEQ. This CDR3 is built from 17 residues. Trimming removed 0 bases from V and 5 bases from J; junction bases left unmatched: 10. CDR3 sequence reads: CASSQDRGTGSRYGYTF. The DNA of the CDR3 is TGTGCCAGCAGCCAAGACAGAGGGACAGGGAGTAGGTATGGCTACACCTTC.

The chain carries TRBV18 and TRBJ2-7; possibly TRBD1 for D (6 bases). This CDR3 comprises 14 residues. Germline values: CDR1 KGHSH, CDR2 LQKENI. V was cut by 0 bases and J by 3 bases, with 9 bases left in between. For the CDR3, the DNA is TGTGCCAGCTCACCACCGGGGGCGCTCTACGAGCAGTACTTC. Translation gives CASSPPGALYEQYF.